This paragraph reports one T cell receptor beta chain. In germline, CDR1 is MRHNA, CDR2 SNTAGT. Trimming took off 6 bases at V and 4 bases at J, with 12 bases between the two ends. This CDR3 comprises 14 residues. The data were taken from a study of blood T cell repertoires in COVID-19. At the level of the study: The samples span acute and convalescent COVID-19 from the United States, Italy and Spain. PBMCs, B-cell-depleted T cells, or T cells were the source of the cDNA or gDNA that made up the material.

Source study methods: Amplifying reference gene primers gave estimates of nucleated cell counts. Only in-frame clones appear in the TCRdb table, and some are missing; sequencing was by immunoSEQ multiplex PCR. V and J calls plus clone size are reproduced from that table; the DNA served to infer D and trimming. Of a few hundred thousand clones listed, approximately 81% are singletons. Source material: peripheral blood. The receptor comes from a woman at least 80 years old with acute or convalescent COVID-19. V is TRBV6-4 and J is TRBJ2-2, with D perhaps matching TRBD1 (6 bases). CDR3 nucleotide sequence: TGTGCCAGCAGCACACAGGGTAGCACCGGGGAGCTGTTTTTT. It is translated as CASSTQGSTGELFF.